The TCR beta chain described here comes from a study of CD8 T cells in ankylosing spondylitis. TCRdb reanalysed the 5' RACE reads using MiXCR and keeps one entry per CDR3 protein. The data hold about 250,000 distinct CDR3 sequences, with roughly a quarter observed a single time. Study conclusions and caveats: For ankylosing spondylitis blood, a TCR beta motif of fewer than 10 highly homologous variants appeared characteristic. In reactive arthritis synovial fluid and blood, some motif variants had been reported before.

With respect to this clonotype: What it binds is unknown.

Germline CDR1 SQVTM, CDR2 ANQGSEA. CDR3 size: 13 residues. The ends were cut back, 7 bases at V and 7 bases at J, with 17 bases in the middle. The sample was blood, either unsorted or a sorted T cell fraction (not recorded which). This TCR came from a male donor with ankylosing spondylitis or in good health (not recorded which). The rearrangement uses TRBV29-1 and TRBJ2-1; D is unclear. CDR3: CSARLFVLNEQFF. The CDR3 DNA sequence: TGCAGCGCCCGGTTGTTTGTTTTGAATGAGCAGTTCTTC.